The next 19 T cell receptor beta chains were all read from a single sample in a study of Siglec-9 on CD8 T cells in melanoma. Profiling relied on immunoSEQ multiplex PCR, and the TCRdb table lists in-frame clones only, not all of them. The data show more than 30,000 clones, 80% to 85% seen once. Sequencing used Siglec-9- CD8+ T cells sorted from blood. These receptors came from a human donor in good health.

The J gene is TRBJ2-3, the V gene TRBV7-6; 7 nucleotides align to TRBD2. After removal of 4 bases from V and 1 base from J, the junction contained 2 bases not matched to a gene. CDR3 length: 14 amino acids. The germline V gene encodes CDR1 SGHVS and CDR2 FNYEAQ. Here the CDR3 DNA reads TGTGCCAGCAGCTCAAGCGGGGGCACAGATACGCAGTATTTT. This gives the protein CASSSSGGTDTQYF.

The chain recombines TRBV7-9 with TRBJ2-1; no definite D call. The length of the CDR3 is 15 residues. V gave up 4 bases and J gave up 4 bases, with 14 bases separating them. Germline loops: CDR1 SEHNR, CDR2 FQNEAQ (reference sequence). The CDR3 loop is CASSWDDGLYNEQFF. As DNA, the CDR3 is TGTGCCAGCAGCTGGGATGACGGGTTGTACAATGAGCAGTTCTTC.

The chain carries TRBV6-5 and TRBJ2-7; perhaps TRBD2 as D (6 bases). V was clipped by 6 bases and J by 0 bases, with 15 bases between them. The CDR3 consists of 15 residues. CDR1 and CDR2 (germline): MNHEY, SVGAGI. CDR3 DNA: TGTGCCAGCAGCGAATCGGGGGAGAGCTCCTACGAGCAGTACTTC. It is translated as CASSESGESSYEQYF.

V usage is TRBV5-8 and J usage is TRBJ2-6; D is possibly TRBD1 (6 bases). Germline V gene data show CDR1 as SGHTS and CDR2 as YDEGEE. The V gene lost 3 bases and the J gene lost 4 bases, with 14 bases spanning the gap. The CDR3 spans 16 residues. CDR3 in DNA: TGTGCCAGCAGCTGGATTACAGGGAAAGGGGCCAACGTCCTGACTTTC. Its protein product is CASSWITGKGANVLTF.

This chain connects TRBV29-1 to TRBJ2-1; TRBD2 might be the D (5 bases). This CDR3 has 15 residues. Trimming stripped 1 base from V and 0 bases from J, with 10 bases between. Germline values: CDR1 SQVTM, CDR2 ANQGSEA. As DNA, the CDR3 is TGCAGCGTTGAAGGGGCTAGCAGCTCCTACAATGAGCAGTTCTTC. Its protein product is CSVEGASSSYNEQFF.

The CDR3 loop reads CASSSTMDPNYGYTF. The CDR3 coding sequence is TGTGCCAGCAGCTCGACCATGGACCCTAACTATGGCTACACCTTC. The chain uses TRBV7-9 and TRBJ1-2; no reliable D call. The ends were cut back, 4 bases at V and 0 bases at J, with 12 bases in the middle. Germline V gene sequence: CDR1 SEHNR, CDR2 FQNEAQ (reference sequence). The CDR3 covers 15 residues.

This clone occurred a few times. The rearrangement links TRBV4-1 to TRBJ2-7; no reliable D call. The CDR3 covers 14 residues. Germline V gene lookup returns CDR1 MGHRA and CDR2 YSYEKL. Trimming took 0 bases from V and 4 from J, leaving 10 bases between them. The CDR3 sequence is CASSQESRRYEQYF. CDR3 DNA sequence: TGCGCCAGCAGCCAAGAGAGCCGACGGTACGAGCAGTACTTC.

J is TRBJ2-1 and V is TRBV10-3, with TRBD2 matching 10 bases. The CDR3 spans 16 residues. Per germline, CDR1 ENHRY and CDR2 SYGVKD. After removal of 3 bases from V and 4 bases from J, the junction contained 6 bases not matched to a gene. The CDR3 here is CAISDRGLAEYNEQFF. The CDR3 bases are TGTGCCATCAGTGACCGTGGACTAGCGGAATACAATGAGCAGTTCTTC.

The J gene is TRBJ2-7, the V gene TRBV28, with a tentative D call TRBD1 (6 bases). The V end was cut by 5 bases, the J end by 2 bases, with 13 bases between. The CDR3 runs to 14 residues. Germline V gene data show CDR1 as MDHEN and CDR2 as SYDVKM. This CDR3 is CASSPRKGAYEQYF. CDR3 sequence (DNA): TGTGCCAGCAGTCCCCGGAAGGGGGCCTACGAGCAGTACTTC. Drawing the rest from reference TRBV28 and TRBJ2-7, the complete variable domain is DVKVTQSSRYLVKRTGEKVFLECVQDMDHENMFWYRQDPGLGLRLIYFSYDVKMKEKGDIPEGYSVSREKKERFSLILESASTNQTSMYLCASSPRKGAYEQYFGPGTRLTVT.

The chain is built from TRBV29-1 and TRBJ2-1; 8 bases fit TRBD2. Per germline, CDR1 SQVTM and CDR2 ANQGSEA. The CDR3 loop spans 15 amino acids. Losses at the gene ends were 4 bases for V and 4 bases for J; bases not matched to a gene: 9. CDR3 sequence reads: CSVGLGREEYNEQFF. The CDR3, as DNA: TGCAGCGTTGGTCTGGGGCGGGAGGAATACAATGAGCAGTTCTTC.

A single count supports this clone. V gene TRBV19 combines with J gene TRBJ2-1, with a weak D call TRBD2 (5 bases). The CDR3 consists of 15 residues. The ends were cut back, 3 bases at V and 11 bases at J, with 20 bases in the middle. CDR1 is LNHDA and CDR2 is SQIVND in the germline V gene (reference sequence). The CDR3 protein is CASSISDWVFKQQFF. CDR3 DNA: TGTGCCAGTAGTATTTCGGACTGGGTTTTTAAACAGCAGTTCTTC.

This chain links TRBV27 with TRBJ2-3; 7 bases map to TRBD1. Germline CDR1 and CDR2: MNHEY and SMNVEV (reference sequence). Trimming took 5 bases from V and 5 from J; bases not matched to a gene: 7. There are 14 residues in the CDR3. The CDR3 here is CASSLPDRLDTQYF. The CDR3 DNA reads as TGTGCCAGCAGTCTACCGGACAGGCTAGATACGCAGTATTTT.

The table lists this clone with a count of one. This chain joins TRBV2 and TRBJ2-5; weak D call: TRBD2 (6 bases). V dropped 6 bases and J dropped 5 bases, with 22 bases sitting between them. The CDR3 is 16 residues long. The germline gives CDR1 SNHLY, CDR2 FYNNEI. The CDR3 here is CASSPTLGDWKETQYF. DNA for the CDR3: TGTGCCAGCAGCCCCACATTGGGGGACTGGAAGGAGACCCAGTACTTC.

In nucleotides, the CDR3 is TGCGCCAGCAGCCAAGGTGAAGGGTTCCATGGCTACACCTTC. It encodes CASSQGEGFHGYTF. The chain joins TRBV4-1 to TRBJ1-2; no definite D call. Germline V CDR1 and CDR2: MGHRA, YSYEKL. This CDR3 has 14 amino acids. V was pared by 1 base and J by 6 bases, with 12 bases between.

Only one count was recorded for this clone. This sequence joins TRBV7-6 and TRBJ2-7; D might be TRBD2 (5 bases). The germline V gene has CDR1 SGHVS and CDR2 FNYEAQ. Trimming pared 5 bases from V and 4 bases from J, leaving 12 bases between. The CDR3 sequence is 13 residues long. In nucleotides, the CDR3 is TGTGCCAGCAGCCCCGGGGATTCATACGAGCAGTACTTC. Amino acid sequence: CASSPGDSYEQYF. Full variable domain (rest looked up from reference TRBV7-6 and TRBJ2-7): GAGVSQSPRYKVTKRGQDVALRCDPISGHVSLYWYRQALGQGPEFLTYFNYEAQQDKSGLPNDRFSAERPEGSISTLTIQRTEQRDSAMYRCASSPGDSYEQYFGPGTRLTVT.

The V gene is TRBV28, the J gene TRBJ2-2; tentatively, D is TRBD1 (6 bases). Trimming took 3 bases from V and 1 from J, leaving 6 bases between them. The CDR3 has 14 residues. Germline V CDR1 and CDR2: MDHEN, SYDVKM. CDR3 nucleotide sequence: TGTGCCAGCAGTTTGACAGGGAACACCGGGGAGCTGTTTTTT. Translated: CASSLTGNTGELFF. The full variable domain, with the rest looked up from reference TRBV28 and TRBJ2-2, is DVKVTQSSRYLVKRTGEKVFLECVQDMDHENMFWYRQDPGLGLRLIYFSYDVKMKEKGDIPEGYSVSREKKERFSLILESASTNQTSMYLCASSLTGNTGELFFGEGSRLTVL.

The sample holds a few counts of this clone. J is TRBJ1-1 and V is TRBV4-1; the D is unclear. Germline assignment: CDR1 MGHRA and CDR2 YSYEKL. The CDR3 is made up of 13 amino acids. The V and J ends lost 0 bases and 4 bases respectively, with 6 bases between them. This CDR3 is CASSQEGGTEAFF. CDR3 DNA sequence: TGCGCCAGCAGCCAAGAAGGTGGCACTGAAGCTTTCTTT.

Only a few counts were recorded for this clone. This sequence joins TRBV6-1 and TRBJ1-3; the D gene is possibly TRBD1 (5 bases). CDR1 and CDR2 (germline): MNHNS, SASEGT. The CDR3 extends over 16 amino acids. V was cut by 4 bases and J by 0 bases, with 13 bases left in between. The CDR3 DNA follows: TGTGCCAGCAGTGCCCTTGCAGGGAGCTCTGGAAACACCATATATTTT. This gives the protein CASSALAGSSGNTIYF.

V and J are TRBV28 and TRBJ2-2; D remains unclear. This CDR3 contains 13 residues. The germline V and J ends were trimmed by 3 bases and 5 bases, with 7 bases remaining between them. From germline, CDR1 is MDHEN and CDR2 SYDVKM. CDR3 nucleotides: TGTGCCAGCAGTTTCTATCGTACCGGGGAGCTGTTTTTT. Translated, it gives CASSFYRTGELFF.